The clone carrying this T cell receptor (beta chain) appeared a few times. Its antigen is not identified. This specimen comes from a study of STAT3 mutations in large granular lymphocyte leukemia. General study points: Every T-LGLL patient had at least one immunodominant TCRbeta clonotype. In several patients, dominant TCR clone burden exceeded STAT3 mutant burden, suggesting STAT3 mutation arose secondarily. In about 30% of the 18 patients, new TCR clonotypes emerged after therapy.

The germline V gene encodes CDR1 SGHDN and CDR2 FVKESK. The CDR3 is 15 amino acids. V trimming: 4 bases; J trimming: 3 bases; junction bases outside the gene matches: 5. Each sample's TCRbeta library yielded on average about 38,000 productive templates. Sequencing was performed with immunoSEQ multiplex PCR; in TCRdb, only in-frame clones are kept and a portion is missing. The table records roughly 11,000 clones, about 70% of them present only once. The specimen was peripheral blood mononuclear cells. The sequence came from a man aged 55 to 70 with T-cell large granular lymphocyte leukemia. Some clones in this sample may be carry-over from other donors' samples. This chain joins TRBV14 and TRBJ2-1, with 8 bases identical to TRBD1. Here the CDR3 reads CASSPRTGLYNEQFF. The CDR3 DNA sequence: TGTGCCAGCAGCCCCCGGACAGGGCTCTACAATGAGCAGTTCTTC.